What follows is one T cell receptor (beta chain) and its context. The antigen is unknown. The data derive from a study of early T cells in non-severe SARS-CoV-2 infection. Study details: Chains from this unsorted whole-blood bulk RNA could not be paired.

Study-level findings and limits: Matching with VDJdb favored anti-spike CD8 responses (missing private and CD4 specificities).

The TCR library protocol was used to attach unique molecular identifiers. These identifiers were attached to individual cDNA molecules. Via MiXCR, TCRdb re-called the 5' RACE reads, giving one row per CDR3 protein. The sample records some 64,000 distinct CDR3 sequences, 18% being singletons. Between the trimmed V and J ends, which lost 8 bases and 1 base, there was a span of 14 bases. The CDR3 spans 14 residues. Germline V gives CDR1 WSHSY, CDR2 SAAADI. The rearrangement uses TRBV10-2 and TRBJ2-5; D not certain. Sequenced material: whole blood, taken at baseline. The sequence was collected from an adult who was a healthcare worker with PCR-confirmed SARS-CoV-2 infection or an uninfected control (not recorded which). DNA of the CDR3: TGCGCCAGCTGCGCCTCCGGCCCCCAAGAGACCCAGTACTTC. Residues: CASCASGPQETQYF.